Listed below are T cell receptor beta chains from one sample, sequenced in a study of shared clonotypes between healthy human individuals. Clones were sequenced by immunoSEQ multiplex PCR, and TCRdb holds only the in-frame ones, with some missing. The table lists 2,100,000 or so clones, about 94% of them singletons. The sequenced sample was naive CD4+ T cells sorted from blood. All receptors come from a man between 18 and 35 years old in good health. CDR3s leave out the opening cysteine and the closing phenylalanine or tryptophan. Expanded clones get a size class; other rows say once, few or many, or leave the size out.

>TRBV2|NA|TRBJ1-5
ASSPPRGYNQPQH
>TRBV29-1|NA|TRBJ1-2
SVDPGTGIRKGNYGYT
>TRBV7-8|once|TRBJ1-3
ASSGRTVPGNTIY
>TRBV30|NA|TRBJ1-1
AFTRDRNTEAF
>TRBV6-6|NA|TRBJ2-7
ASSYSRTGFSYEQY
>TRBV18|NA|TRBJ1-1
ASSLQGALNTEAF
>TRBV29-1|NA|TRBJ1-1
SAGGALNTEAF
>TRBV6-1|NA|TRBJ2-2
ATTSGYLDGELF
>TRBV6-5|NA|TRBJ2-1
ASRRLAGEFQF
>TRBV5-1|NA|TRBJ2-3
ASSLGLGASTDTQY
>TRBV7-9|NA|TRBJ2-3
ASSPIAGVGDTQY
>TRBV5-6|few|TRBJ1-5
ASSFGTGKENQPQH
>TRBV28|NA|TRBJ1-5
ASNPGGILRNQPQH
>TRBV27|NA|TRBJ1-2
ASSLSRQGSYGYT
>TRBV11-2|NA|TRBJ1-6
ASSSRQGSLH
>TRBV2|NA|TRBJ1-5
ATGGGNQPQH
>TRBV15|NA|TRBJ2-7
ATSRDSGQSYEQY
>TRBV5-5|NA|TRBJ1-5
ASSLRTGGDQPQH
>TRBV30|NA|TRBJ2-7
AWSVQERQGRDEQY
>TRBV30|NA|TRBJ1-1
ALDRGPPEAF
>TRBV6-6|NA|TRBJ1-1
ASSYSDTEAF
>TRBV2|NA|TRBJ2-7
ASGRMGLNRDEQY
>TRBV18|few|TRBJ2-5
ASSPGLQETQY
>TRBV30|once|TRBJ1-3
AWSPRAGIRNTIY
>TRBV5-4|NA|TRBJ1-4
ASSIRTGQRPELF
>TRBV18|NA|TRBJ1-2
ASSPRTGDAGYT
>TRBV7-2|NA|TRBJ1-2
ASSQGRTGGVSDGYT
>TRBV6-1|NA|TRBJ2-6
ASTLESGANVLT
>TRBV7-9|NA|TRBJ2-5
ASSLPGETQY
>TRBV18|NA|TRBJ2-1
ASSASSVGNEQF
>TRBV18|NA|TRBJ1-2
ASFTKLGKGWYGYT
>TRBV10-3|NA|TRBJ2-1
AISDRGGTSYNEQF
>TRBV10-1|NA|TRBJ2-7
ASSDGGVGEQY
>TRBV2|NA|TRBJ2-4
ASSEGARNIQY
>TRBV7-6|NA|TRBJ1-4
ASSTQPQGNEKLF
>TRBV19|NA|TRBJ1-1
ASSIGGGPRGTEAF
>TRBV2|NA|TRBJ1-3
ASSVQGRQYSGNTIY
>TRBV25-1|NA|TRBJ1-3
ASSESLGQGAKGNTIY
>TRBV5-1|NA|TRBJ2-3
ASAAQRGISSTDTQY
>TRBV30|NA|TRBJ1-5
ALREGSVYQPQH
>TRBV4-1|NA|TRBJ1-6
ASRGTGNSPLH
>TRBV2|NA|TRBJ1-2
ASSSTGYYGYT
>TRBV5-4|NA|TRBJ2-5
ASSVDRVETQY
>TRBV6-1|NA|TRBJ2-1
ASRVGSSYNEQF
>TRBV5-6|NA|TRBJ1-3
ASSFGPGRPRGNTIY
>TRBV19|NA|TRBJ2-7
ASTIGRFSYEQY
>TRBV6-6|NA|TRBJ2-2
ASSYSRGPGELF
>TRBV19|NA|TRBJ2-7
ASTGTGGYEQY
>TRBV10-3|NA|TRBJ2-7
AISVGRDSYEQY
>TRBV11-2|once|TRBJ2-5
ASSLGPEETQY
>TRBV7-9|NA|TRBJ1-4
ASSLVMAGGEKLF
>TRBV4-2|NA|TRBJ1-5
ASSQDLGQAHQPQH
>TRBV7-8|NA|TRBJ2-4
ASSLRSEAGNIQY
>TRBV20-1|NA|TRBJ1-4
SASGGEKLF
>TRBV7-9|NA|TRBJ2-2
ASTNQGARELF
>TRBV5-1|NA|TRBJ2-3
ASSLLTSGGLTDTQY
>TRBV30|NA|TRBJ1-6
AWSGQGVTPLH
>TRBV5-1|NA|TRBJ2-2
ASSLAAGGNTGELF
>TRBV4-3|NA|TRBJ2-2
ASSQGGKAGGAGELF
>TRBV30|once|TRBJ2-7
AWSTGAITYEQY